One and the same sample provided the 18 T cell receptor beta chains below, sequenced in a study of T-cell reconstitution after alpha-beta-depleted transplantation in children. Using unique molecular identifiers, the investigators prepared the TCRbeta library. TCRdb ran MiXCR on the PCR reads and lists one entry per CDR3 protein. The repertoire has 80,000 to 95,000 distinct CDR3 sequences, roughly 8% of them found once; the top ten carry approximately 7%. Source: PBMCs from the stem cell graft donor, taken from the stem cell graft. Receptors were obtained from a human donor who donated a stem cell graft to a child with congenital amegakaryocytic thrombocytopenia.

Many counts were recorded for this clonotype. This chain joins TRBV30 and TRBJ2-5; TRBD2 might be the D (5 bases). Trimming removed 1 base from V and 2 bases from J, with 8 bases in between. Germline CDR1 reads GTSNPN; CDR2 reads SVGIG (reference sequence). CDR3 length equals 13 residues. The CDR3 protein is CAWSAGLQETQYF. The DNA of the CDR3 is TGTGCCTGGAGTGCAGGACTTCAAGAGACCCAGTACTTC.

This clonotype showed up many times. This rearrangement joins TRBV10-3 to TRBJ2-3; 8 bases fit TRBD2. J was trimmed by 0 bases and V by 6 bases; bases with no gene match: 8. Germline-derived CDR1 and CDR2 are ENHRY and SYGVKD. The length of the CDR3 is 16 residues. In nucleotides, the CDR3 is TGTGCCATCAGCGTGACTAGCGCTTCAAGCACAGATACGCAGTATTTT. Amino acids: CAISVTSASSTDTQYF.

This clonotype has ten or more counts. The V call is TRBV12-3 or TRBV12-4, the J call TRBJ1-2; no clear D. Between the trimmed V and J ends, which lost 6 bases and 2 bases, there was a span of 13 bases. This CDR3 region has 14 residues. CDR3 residues: CASSRGSANYGYTF. The CDR3 DNA follows: TGTGCCAGCAGCCGAGGGTCGGCGAACTATGGCTACACCTTC.

Many counts were recorded for this clonotype. The chain links TRBV5-6 to TRBJ1-6; D might be TRBD1 (5 bases). The V gene's germline CDR1 is SGHDT and CDR2 YYEEEE. V was shortened by 4 bases and J by 7 bases, with 9 bases between the two germline ends. The CDR3 extends over 13 amino acids. In DNA form, the CDR3 reads TGTGCCAGCAGCACAGGACGGAATTCACCCCTCCACTTT. Translating it yields CASSTGRNSPLHF.

This clonotype was observed at least ten times. The chain is built from TRBV4-2 and TRBJ1-6, with 7 bases aligning to TRBD1. In germline, CDR1 is LGHNA, CDR2 YNFKEQ. J was trimmed by 10 bases and V by 0 bases; bases with no gene match: 12. This CDR3 has 17 amino acids. The CDR3 is CASSQEVFDRVASPLHF. CDR3 coding DNA: TGTGCCAGCAGCCAAGAGGTCTTTGACAGGGTCGCGTCACCCCTCCACTTT.

This clonotype was found many times. The chain combines TRBV20-1 with TRBJ1-4, with 9 nucleotides matching TRBD1. After removal of 0 bases from V and 5 bases from J, the junction contained 7 bases not matched to a gene. Germline V gene data show CDR1 as DFQATT and CDR2 as SNEGSKA (reference sequence). CDR3 length: 16 residues. CDR3 DNA sequence: TGCAGTGCTAGAGACGCTCGACAGGGGGTAAATGAAAAACTGTTTTTT. Encoded protein: CSARDARQGVNEKLFF.

This clonotype was recorded many times. The chain couples TRBV12-3 or TRBV12-4 to TRBJ2-1; 10 positions agree with TRBD1. The CDR3 totals 14 residues. The V segment lost 8 bases and the J segment 8 bases; nucleotides outside the gene matches: 9. CDR3: CASLRDRGGDEQFF. CDR3 coding DNA: TGTGCCAGCCTAAGGGACAGGGGAGGGGATGAGCAGTTCTTC.

In its sample, this clonotype was seen many times. V usage is TRBV12-3 or TRBV12-4 and J usage is TRBJ2-7; 7 bases are shared with TRBD1. With V trimmed by 3 bases and J by 4 bases, 6 bases remained unmatched. The CDR3 contains 14 residues. The CDR3, as DNA: TGTGCCAGCAGTTTGAGAGGGGGCGGGTACGAGCAGTACTTC. As protein: CASSLRGGGYEQYF.

The table lists this clonotype with many counts. The gene calls are TRBV12-3 or TRBV12-4 and TRBJ2-1; 7 bases align to TRBD2. V gave up 8 bases and J gave up 4 bases; unmatched junction bases: 5. There are 13 residues in the CDR3. CDR3 region: CASGTNEYNEQFF. CDR3 nucleotide sequence: TGTGCCAGCGGGACTAATGAATACAATGAGCAGTTCTTC.

This clonotype was counted at least ten times. The chain is built from TRBV11-2 and TRBJ2-1, with D possibly TRBD2 on 5 matching bases. Germline V gene sequence: CDR1 SGHAT, CDR2 FQNNGV. The CDR3 is 16 residues long. V lost 4 bases to trimming and J lost 3 bases, with 16 bases between them. The chain's CDR3 is CASSSRLEGYYNEQFF. The CDR3 DNA is TGTGCCAGCAGCTCCCGACTCGAGGGTTACTACAATGAGCAGTTCTTC.

As for this clonotype: The junction differs from germline at one of its ends, possibly a read error. The chain is built from TRBV20-1 and TRBJ1-2; D not resolved. The germline CDR1 and CDR2 sequences are DFQATT and SNEGSKA (reference sequence). There are 13 residues in the CDR3. The chain's CDR3 is CSAIFGRNFGYTF. The CDR3, as DNA: TGCAGTGCCATCTTCGGACGGAACTTTGGCTACACCTTC.

The rearrangement joins TRBV6-2 or TRBV6-3 to TRBJ1-1; tentative D call: TRBD1 (5 bases). The germline V gene encodes CDR1 MNHEY and CDR2 SVGEGT. CDR3 length: 14 amino acids. The CDR3 region has the DNA TGTGACACCCGGGAGGGGATTCTGAACACTGAAGCTTTCTTT. This sequence encodes CDTREGILNTEAFF.

There are many counts of this clonotype. V gene TRBV20-1 combines with J gene TRBJ1-1; weak D call: TRBD1 (5 bases). The CDR3 extends over 16 amino acids. Germline V gene lookup returns CDR1 DFQATT and CDR2 SNEGSKA (reference sequence). The V and J ends lost 0 bases and 5 bases respectively, with 19 bases between them. CDR3 amino acids: CSARDWGDGGETEAFF. The CDR3 region has the DNA TGCAGTGCTAGAGATTGGGGGGACGGGGGGGAAACTGAAGCTTTCTTT.

This chain uses TRBV25-1 with TRBJ2-1; 7 bases are a match to TRBD1. The CDR3 extends over 15 amino acids. V lost 4 bases and J lost 4; bases outside the gene matches: 7. Per the germline V gene, CDR1 is MGHDK and CDR2 is SYGVNS. The CDR3 region is CASSATGTGYNEQFF. The CDR3 DNA is TGTGCCAGCAGTGCGACAGGGACGGGTTACAATGAGCAGTTCTTC.

This clonotype was found many times. The V and J genes are TRBV7-9 and TRBJ2-7, with 8 bases identical to TRBD2. Germline CDR1 reads SEHNR; CDR2 reads FQNEAQ (reference sequence). Trimming took 4 bases from V and 3 from J; bases not matched to a gene: 5. The CDR3 is made up of 14 amino acids. This chain's CDR3 is CASSSLAASYEQYF. CDR3 nucleotides: TGTGCCAGCAGCTCACTAGCGGCGAGCTACGAGCAGTACTTC.

This clonotype has at least ten counts. The chain links TRBV29-1 to TRBJ1-2; D not resolved. Per germline, CDR1 SQVTM and CDR2 ANQGSEA. V was clipped by 6 bases and J by 8 bases, with 10 bases between them. This CDR3 has 10 amino acids. The CDR3 bases are TGCAGCGTCTTAGCTCGAGGCTACACCTTC. Amino acid sequence: CSVLARGYTF.

Ten or more counts support this clonotype. The V gene is TRBV6-1, the J gene TRBJ2-3; 12 positions agree with TRBD2. The CDR3 covers 16 residues. Germline V gene data show CDR1 as MNHNS and CDR2 as SASEGT. V lost 6 bases to trimming and J lost 0 bases; unmatched junction nucleotides: 4. The DNA of the CDR3 is TGTGCCAGCAGCTTCGGGACTAGCGGGAGCACAGATACGCAGTATTTT. It yields the protein CASSFGTSGSTDTQYF.

This clonotype occurred a few times. V usage is TRBV7-6 and J usage is TRBJ1-2; 7 positions match TRBD1. The V segment lost 0 bases and the J segment 8 bases; nucleotides outside the gene matches: 3. This CDR3 contains 13 residues. Germline assignment: CDR1 SGHVS and CDR2 FNYEAQ. CDR3 DNA: TGTGCCAGCAGCTTAGCGGGGACAGACGGCTACACCTTC. Encoded protein: CASSLAGTDGYTF.